These 14 T cell receptor beta chains share one sample of origin, sequenced in a study of control samples from healthy donors and cancer patients. The repertoire was sequenced with immunoSEQ multiplex PCR; TCRdb's copy has only in-frame clones and lacks some. This table holds some 130,000 clones, around 93% found once. Sequences were obtained from blood. These receptors were collected from a woman aged 50 to 60 in good health.

The V gene is TRBV9, the J gene TRBJ1-6; tentatively, D is TRBD1 (6 bases). In germline, CDR1 is SGDLS, CDR2 YYNGEE. This CDR3 is built from 15 residues. V was pared by 3 bases and J by 6 bases, with 13 bases between. DNA for the CDR3: TGTGCCAGCAGCGCGGGGGGACAAGCTAATTCACCCCTCCACTTT. The encoded protein is CASSAGGQANSPLHF. The full variable domain, in which reference TRBV9 and TRBJ1-6 provide the parts outside the CDR3, is DSGVTQTPKHLITATGQRVTLRCSPRSGDLSVYWYQQSLDQGLQFLIQYYNGEERAKGNILERFSAQQFPDLHSELNLSSLELGDSALYFCASSAGGQANSPLHFGNGTRLTVT.

The J gene is TRBJ1-4, the V gene TRBV11-2; D remains unclear. This CDR3 is built from 15 residues. Germline CDR1 SGHAT, CDR2 FQNNGV. With 1 base removed from V and 3 bases from J, the gap between germline ends came to 9 bases. CDR3 sequence reads: CASSLAVLSNEKLFF. The CDR3 coding sequence is TGTGCCAGCAGCTTAGCAGTCCTATCTAATGAAAAACTGTTTTTT. Combining the CDR3 with reference TRBV11-2 and TRBJ1-4 gives the whole variable domain EAGVAQSPRYKIIEKRQSVAFWCNPISGHATLYWYQQILGQGPKLLIQFQNNGVVDDSQLPKDRFSAERLKGVDSTLKIQPAKLEDSAVYLCASSLAVLSNEKLFFGSGTQLSVL.

CDR3 nucleotide sequence: TGTGCCAGTAGCGGGACTTCCGTACGCACTGAAGCTTTCTTT. It encodes CASSGTSVRTEAFF. The rearrangement joins TRBV19 to TRBJ1-1, with a possible D match to TRBD1 (5 bases). V was cut by 6 bases and J by 4 bases, with 15 bases left in between. Germline V lookup: CDR1 LNHDA, CDR2 SQIVND (reference sequence). This CDR3 has 14 residues.

The chain recombines TRBV5-6 with TRBJ2-5; 13 bases fit TRBD2. Germline V gene sequence: CDR1 SGHDT, CDR2 YYEEEE. This CDR3 spans 19 amino acids. V shed 1 base and J 0 bases; nucleotides not matched to a gene: 9. In nucleotides, the CDR3 is TGTGCCAGCAGCTTGAGGACTAGCGGGGGAGGACGCTACCAAGAGACCCAGTACTTC. Its protein product is CASSLRTSGGGRYQETQYF.

This chain uses TRBV7-2 with TRBJ1-4; TRBD1 might be the D (6 bases). The CDR3 contains 14 residues. Germline loops: CDR1 SGHTA, CDR2 FQGNSA. V lost 2 bases and J lost 8, with 12 bases in between. Here the CDR3 DNA reads TGTGCCAGCAGCTTAAGGGGGGGCGGGGAAAAACTGTTTTTT. Its translation: CASSLRGGGEKLFF.

The rearrangement uses TRBV23-1 and TRBJ1-1; D not certain. TRBV23-1 is filed as an ORF, its function uncertain. The V end lost 6 bases, the J end lost 4 bases, and 12 bases lay between the germline ends. The CDR3 length is 13 residues. The CDR3 protein is CASRLVRSTEAFF. The CDR3 bases are TGCGCCAGCAGACTGGTTCGGAGCACTGAAGCTTTCTTT.

This rearrangement joins TRBV6-5 to TRBJ1-2, with 7 bases lining up with TRBD1. This CDR3 comprises 15 residues. V was pared by 2 bases and J by 4 bases, with 7 bases of the junction left unmatched. Germline V gives CDR1 MNHEY, CDR2 SVGAGI. The DNA of the CDR3 is TGTGCCAGCAGTTACACGGGGGGGACAGCCTATGGCTACACCTTC. Residues: CASSYTGGTAYGYTF.

The CDR3 protein is CAWSHRATGTDTQYF. The CDR3 DNA sequence: TGTGCCTGGAGCCACAGGGCGACGGGCACAGATACGCAGTATTTT. V gene TRBV30 combines with J gene TRBJ2-3; weak D call: TRBD1 (6 bases). There are 15 residues in the CDR3. V lost 3 bases, J lost 1 base, and 14 bases lay in between. The germline gives CDR1 GTSNPN, CDR2 SVGIG (reference sequence).

The rearrangement links TRBV5-1 to TRBJ1-1, with D unresolved. Germline CDR1 reads SGHRS; CDR2 reads YFSETQ. Trimming stripped 2 bases from V and 1 base from J, with 12 bases between. This CDR3 region has 15 residues. In DNA form, the CDR3 reads TGCGCCAGCAGCTTAGAATTGGCTGAGAACACTGAAGCTTTCTTT. It codes for CASSLELAENTEAFF.

In its sample, this clone was seen once. The chain carries TRBV6-5 and TRBJ1-2; TRBD1 is a possible D gene (6 bases). Germline V gene sequence: CDR1 MNHEY, CDR2 SVGAGI. The CDR3 consists of 16 residues. V was trimmed by 1 base and J by 5 bases, leaving 17 bases between them. The CDR3 coding sequence is TGTGCCAGCAGTTACTTTGGTCCACCGACAGGATATGGCTACACCTTC. It encodes CASSYFGPPTGYGYTF.

The sample holds one count of this clone. This chain connects TRBV5-6 to TRBJ2-5; TRBD1 matches 11 bases. CDR1 is SGHDT, CDR2 YYEEEE, per germline. Losses at the gene ends were 3 bases for V and 2 bases for J; bases not matched to a gene: 12. This CDR3 is 18 amino acids long. The CDR3 nucleotides are TGTGCCAGCAGCTCACCCGGGACAGGGGGTGGAGGGCAAGAGACCCAGTACTTC. Translated, it gives CASSSPGTGGGGQETQYF. The variable domain in full, completed from reference TRBV5-6 and TRBJ2-5, reads DAGVTQSPTHLIKTRGQQVTLRCSPKSGHDTVSWYQQALGQGPQFIFQYYEEEERQRGNFPDRFSGHQFPNYSSELNVNALLLGDSALYLCASSSPGTGGGGQETQYFGPGTRLLVL.

The rearrangement uses TRBV6-5 and TRBJ1-1, with D maybe TRBD1 (5 bases). Trimming pared 5 bases from V and 4 bases from J, leaving 14 bases between. In germline, CDR1 is MNHEY, CDR2 SVGAGI. This CDR3 has 14 amino acids. The CDR3 DNA is TGTGCCAGCAGTCTGGGGGGGTCGACCACTGAAGCTTTCTTT. Encoded protein: CASSLGGSTTEAFF.

The genes are TRBV7-9 and TRBJ1-4; 8 bases map to TRBD1. V was pared by 5 bases and J by 2 bases, with 4 bases of the junction left unmatched. The germline V gene encodes CDR1 SEHNR and CDR2 FQNEAQ (reference sequence). The CDR3 runs 15 residues. CDR3 sequence (DNA): TGTGCCAGCAGCGTCCGGACAGGGACTAATGAAAAACTGTTTTTT. This encodes CASSVRTGTNEKLFF.

This rearrangement joins TRBV29-1 to TRBJ2-4; 9 bases map to TRBD1. Germline assignment: CDR1 SQVTM and CDR2 ANQGSEA. Trimming cost V 1 base and J 8 bases; bases outside gene matches: 12. The CDR3 sequence is 16 residues long. The CDR3 DNA follows: TGCAGCGTTGAAGTAAGGGACAGGGAGGTCGGTCACATTCAGTACTTC. Translated, it gives CSVEVRDREVGHIQYF. The complete variable domain, with remaining parts taken from reference TRBV29-1 and TRBJ2-4, reads SAVISQKPSRDICQRGTSLTIQCQVDSQVTMMFWYRQQPGQSLTLIATANQGSEATYESGFVIDKFPISRPNLTFSTLTVSNMSPEDSSIYLCSVEVRDREVGHIQYFGAGTRLSVL.